A single sample gave rise to the 22 T cell receptor beta chains below, sequenced in a study of blood T cell repertoires in COVID-19. The method was immunoSEQ multiplex PCR; TCRdb's version includes in-frame clones alone and lacks a portion of them. This table has about 230,000 clones, roughly 80% appearing once. Material for sequencing was peripheral blood. The receptors come from a woman in her 70s with active or convalescent COVID-19.

The V and J genes are TRBV14 and TRBJ2-1, with D maybe TRBD1 (6 bases). Germline CDR1 reads SGHDN; CDR2 reads FVKESK. The V end lost 2 bases, the J end lost 5 bases, and 19 bases lay between the germline ends. The CDR3 consists of 17 residues. CDR3 region: CASSQSGGEIPDNEQFF. The CDR3 nucleotides read TGTGCCAGCAGCCAAAGTGGGGGCGAGATACCCGACAATGAGCAGTTCTTC.

J is TRBJ2-6 and V is TRBV5-1; tentatively, D is TRBD1 (5 bases). V lost 6 bases, J lost 0 bases, and 13 bases lay in between. This CDR3 region has 16 residues. Per the germline V gene, CDR1 is SGHRS and CDR2 is YFSETQ. The CDR3 reads CASKGTGLSGANVLTF. CDR3 in DNA: TGCGCCAGCAAAGGAACAGGCCTCTCTGGGGCCAACGTCCTGACTTTC. Filled out from reference TRBV5-1 and TRBJ2-6, the complete variable domain reads KAGVTQTPRYLIKTRGQQVTLSCSPISGHRSVSWYQQTPGQGLQFLFEYFSETQRNKGNFPGRFSGRQFSNSRSEMNVSTLELGDSALYLCASKGTGLSGANVLTFGAGSRLTVL.

The chain uses TRBV5-1 and TRBJ1-3; perhaps TRBD1 as D (5 bases). CDR3 length equals 15 residues. Deletions cut 4 bases from V and 0 bases from J, with 11 bases between. The V gene's germline CDR1 is SGHRS and CDR2 YFSETQ. The DNA of the CDR3 is TGCGCCAGCAGCCCCGGGGGAGACTCTGGAAACACCATATATTTT. Its protein is CASSPGGDSGNTIYF.

The genes are TRBV28 and TRBJ2-4; D is possibly TRBD2 (5 bases). Trimming cost V 5 bases and J 3 bases, with 17 bases left between them. This CDR3 is 16 amino acids long. Germline V gives CDR1 MDHEN, CDR2 SYDVKM. In nucleotides, the CDR3 is TGTGCCAGCAGTCCTCTTGGTAGCGCTGACAAAAACATTCAGTACTTC. Its protein is CASSPLGSADKNIQYF. Together with reference TRBV28 and TRBJ2-4, the CDR3 gives the full variable domain: DVKVTQSSRYLVKRTGEKVFLECVQDMDHENMFWYRQDPGLGLRLIYFSYDVKMKEKGDIPEGYSVSREKKERFSLILESASTNQTSMYLCASSPLGSADKNIQYFGAGTRLSVL.

This chain connects TRBV29-1 to TRBJ2-7; no definite D call. The V and J ends lost 4 bases and 5 bases respectively, with 15 bases between them. Germline V gene data show CDR1 as SQVTM and CDR2 as ANQGSEA. The CDR3 sequence is 13 residues long. CDR3 sequence reads: CSVGRGRTDEQYF. CDR3 bases: TGCAGCGTTGGTCGCGGCCGTACGGACGAGCAGTACTTC.

This rearrangement joins TRBV4-3 to TRBJ1-4; TRBD1 aligns across 8 bases. This CDR3 has 16 amino acids. V shed 0 bases, J shed 7 bases, and the junction held 7 bases outside the gene matches. Germline V lookup: CDR1 LGHNA, CDR2 YSLEER. The CDR3 bases are TGCGCCAGCAGCCAAGATGTTGGGACAGGAATTGAAAAACTGTTTTTT. As protein: CASSQDVGTGIEKLFF.

The rearrangement links TRBV3-1 (or the pseudogene TRBV3-2) to TRBJ2-6; 10 bases map to TRBD1. The CDR3 extends over 19 amino acids. Per germline, CDR1 LGHDT and CDR2 YNNKEL (reference sequence). Trimming cost V 4 bases and J 1 base; bases outside gene matches: 10. The CDR3 region has the DNA TGTGCCAGCAGCCCACTCTGGACAGGGGGGGGATCTGGGGCCAACGTCCTGACTTTC. It encodes CASSPLWTGGGSGANVLTF.

This chain joins TRBV7-6 and TRBJ2-7; 8 positions agree with TRBD2. J was trimmed by 8 bases and V by 3 bases; bases with no gene match: 9. The CDR3 runs to 14 residues. From germline, CDR1 is SGHVS and CDR2 FNYEAQ. The CDR3 nucleotides read TGTGCCAGCAGCTTTTCACTAGCGGAGGGAAAGCAGTACTTC. It specifies CASSFSLAEGKQYF.

This chain joins TRBV28 and TRBJ2-1; 7 nucleotides agree with TRBD2. The junction had 8 bases not matched to a gene; V was cut back by 3 bases and J by 3 bases. This CDR3 spans 16 amino acids. Germline CDR1 and CDR2: MDHEN and SYDVKM. The CDR3, as DNA: TGTGCCAGCAGTTTCCCCGCGGGAGCGGGCTACAATGAGCAGTTCTTC. It yields the protein CASSFPAGAGYNEQFF.

This sequence joins TRBV19 and TRBJ1-1; unclear D gene. The CDR3 is 12 residues long. V lost 2 bases, J lost 8 bases, and 9 bases lay in between. Germline lookup yields CDR1 LNHDA and CDR2 SQIVND (reference sequence). CDR3 amino acids: CASSILGGEAFF. The CDR3 coding sequence is TGTGCCAGTAGTATACTGGGAGGGGAAGCTTTCTTT.

This clone was observed a single time. The J gene is TRBJ2-1, the V gene TRBV19, with TRBD2 matching 8 bases. J was trimmed by 12 bases and V by 2 bases; bases with no gene match: 18. Germline CDR1 LNHDA, CDR2 SQIVND (reference sequence). This CDR3 region has 17 residues. CDR3 sequence: CASSILVGRGGKGRQFF. The CDR3, as DNA: TGTGCCAGTAGTATACTTGTCGGGAGGGGGGGTAAAGGGCGGCAGTTCTTC.

This chain links TRBV19 with TRBJ2-1; D not certain. This CDR3 region has 14 residues. Germline V gene lookup returns CDR1 LNHDA and CDR2 SQIVND (reference sequence). Between the trimmed V and J ends, which lost 5 bases and 0 bases, there was a span of 8 bases. CDR3 coding DNA: TGTGCCAGTAGTTACTCTAGCTCCTACAATGAGCAGTTCTTC. Amino acids: CASSYSSSYNEQFF.

This chain joins TRBV5-4 and TRBJ1-6, with 7 bases aligning to TRBD1. The CDR3 spans 15 residues. The germline V gene encodes CDR1 SGHNT and CDR2 YYREEE (reference sequence). V trimming: 4 bases; J trimming: 9 bases; junction bases outside the gene matches: 10. The CDR3 protein is CASSPEQGIGSPLHF. The CDR3 nucleotides are TGTGCCAGCAGCCCGGAACAGGGGATTGGTTCACCCCTCCACTTT.

The chain has TRBV28 and TRBJ1-2, with D maybe TRBD1 (6 bases). V lost 6 bases and J lost 4, with 12 bases in between. This CDR3 has 13 residues. CDR1 is MDHEN and CDR2 is SYDVKM in the germline V gene. CDR3 protein: CASRTTGIYGYTF. CDR3 coding DNA: TGTGCCAGCAGGACAACAGGGATCTATGGCTACACCTTC.

This clone was found a few times. V and J are TRBV7-9 and TRBJ2-7; 8 nucleotides agree with TRBD2. Germline values: CDR1 SEHNR, CDR2 FQNEAQ (reference sequence). V lost 3 bases and J lost 7; bases outside the gene matches: 8. CDR3 size: 14 residues. This CDR3 is CASSFSGSGGEQYF. The CDR3 DNA reads as TGTGCCAGCAGCTTCAGCGGGAGCGGTGGAGAGCAGTACTTC.

The rearrangement joins TRBV5-1 to TRBJ2-1, with D possibly being TRBD1 (6 bases). Trimming took 2 bases from V and 1 from J, leaving 10 bases between them. CDR3 length: 15 amino acids. Germline V lookup: CDR1 SGHRS, CDR2 YFSETQ. CDR3 DNA: TGCGCCAGCAGCTTCGAACAGGGTTCCTACAATGAGCAGTTCTTC. Encoded protein: CASSFEQGSYNEQFF.

The rearrangement joins TRBV28 to TRBJ2-7; 7 nucleotides agree with TRBD1. CDR1 and CDR2 (germline): MDHEN, SYDVKM. V dropped 11 bases and J dropped 3; count of bases not matched to a gene: 13. The CDR3 runs to 14 residues. CDR3: CAVCRTGTFYEQYF. CDR3 in DNA: TGTGCCGTCTGTAGGACAGGCACTTTCTACGAGCAGTACTTC.

This clone was recorded once. The chain employs TRBV27 and TRBJ1-2; 10 nucleotides match TRBD1. The CDR3 extends over 14 amino acids. J lost 4 bases, V lost 6 bases, and 5 bases had no gene match. From germline, CDR1 is MNHEY and CDR2 SMNVEV (reference sequence). The DNA of the CDR3 is TGTGCCAGCAGCGACGGACAGGGGGGCTATGGCTACACCTTC. As protein: CASSDGQGGYGYTF.

The chain is built from TRBV19 and TRBJ2-2; 7 bases are shared with TRBD1. The CDR3 sequence is 15 residues long. The germline gives CDR1 LNHDA, CDR2 SQIVND (reference sequence). V lost 7 bases to trimming and J lost 0 bases; unmatched junction nucleotides: 5. CDR3 coding DNA: TGTGCCAGTAAGAGGGGGCCCACGAACACCGGGGAGCTGTTTTTT. Amino acids: CASKRGPTNTGELFF.

V usage is TRBV18 and J usage is TRBJ2-3; 12 bases are a match to TRBD2. CDR3 length: 18 amino acids. The J segment lost 4 bases and the V segment lost 3 bases, leaving 11 bases of the junction unmatched. Looked up from germline, CDR1 is KGHSH and CDR2 is LQKENI. CDR3 in amino acids: CASSPTFLLAGGADTQYF. In nucleotides, the CDR3 is TGTGCCAGCTCACCGACATTCCTCCTAGCGGGAGGGGCAGATACGCAGTATTTT.

The gene calls are TRBV6-5 and TRBJ1-2; 9 positions match TRBD1. Germline-derived CDR1 and CDR2 are MNHEY and SVGAGI. This CDR3 is 15 amino acids long. The V gene end was trimmed by 6 bases and the J gene end by 6 bases; junction bases not matched to a gene: 11. CDR3 DNA: TGTGCCAGCAGAGGACAGGGGTGGAAGGGCCATGGCTACACCTTC. Translated: CASRGQGWKGHGYTF.

The table lists this clone with a count of one. The DNA of the CDR3 is TGTGCCAGCAGCAGTACAGGGGCTAGCTCTGGAAACACCATATATTTT. It encodes CASSSTGASSGNTIYF. The chain is built from TRBV5-6 and TRBJ1-3, with 7 bases that match TRBD1. The V gene's germline CDR1 is SGHDT and CDR2 YYEEEE. There are 16 residues in the CDR3. V lost 4 bases and J lost 0; bases outside the gene matches: 7.